This T cell receptor (beta chain) was obtained from a study of blood T cell repertoires in COVID-19. Study-wide background: Material from acute and convalescent COVID-19 was sourced from the United States, Italy and Spain. PBMCs, B-cell-depleted T cells, or T cells were the source of the cDNA or gDNA that made up the material.

Authors' methods: Amplified reference gene primers provided the basis for estimating nucleated cell counts. The table came from immunoSEQ multiplex PCR; TCRdb's copy has only in-frame clones and leaves some out. Clone size and the V and J calls come from that table; the DNA yielded D and trimming. The sample carries some 200,000 clones, roughly nine tenths recorded once. Germline values: CDR1 LNHDA, CDR2 SQIVND (reference sequence). V lost 4 bases to trimming and J lost 0 bases, with 10 bases between them. This CDR3 is built from 15 residues. The genes are TRBV19 and TRBJ1-5; D remains ambiguous. The TCR sequence derives from a woman in her 70s with acute or convalescent COVID-19. The sequenced sample was peripheral blood. The DNA of the CDR3 is TGTGCCAGTAGTAATTCATTACTTAGCAATCAGCCCCAGCATTTT. This sequence encodes CASSNSLLSNQPQHF.